This T cell receptor (beta chain) came from a study of shared clonotypes between healthy human individuals. To note about this clone: Its target is not known.

CDR1 and CDR2 from the germline V gene are GTSNPN and SVGIG (reference sequence). CDR3 length: 14 amino acids. V was shortened by 0 bases and J by 1 base, with 9 bases between the two germline ends. The naive CD8 fraction comprised CD45RO-negative cells positively selected for CCR7 and excluded terminally differentiated effector memory CD45RA+ cells. Produced via immunoSEQ multiplex PCR; TCRdb's table is partial and in-frame only. The repertoire has some 1,900,000 clones, 85% to 95% of them found once; the top ten carry 1% to 1.5%. Broader study findings: Generally, naive subsets (rather than memory subsets) showed larger estimated richness. What limited the represented genetic and exposure-history diversity was the small number of donors.

The chain links TRBV30 to TRBJ2-5; D unresolved. The sample was naive CD8+ T cells sorted from blood. The receptor was derived from a man younger than 35 in good health. CDR3 amino acids: CAWSVELLQETQYF. The CDR3 region has the DNA TGTGCCTGGAGTGTGGAACTGCTCCAAGAGACCCAGTACTTC.